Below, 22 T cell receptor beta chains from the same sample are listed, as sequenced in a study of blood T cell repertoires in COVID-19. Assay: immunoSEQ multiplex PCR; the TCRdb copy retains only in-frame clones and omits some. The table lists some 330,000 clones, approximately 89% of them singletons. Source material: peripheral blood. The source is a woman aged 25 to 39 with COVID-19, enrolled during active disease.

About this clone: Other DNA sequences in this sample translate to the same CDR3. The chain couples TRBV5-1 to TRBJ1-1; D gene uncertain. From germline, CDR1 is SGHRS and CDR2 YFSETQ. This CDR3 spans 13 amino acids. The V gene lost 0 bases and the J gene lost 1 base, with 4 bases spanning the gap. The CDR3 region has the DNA TGCGCCAGCAGCTTGGCCGGGAACACTGAAGCTTTCTTT. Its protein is CASSLAGNTEAFF.

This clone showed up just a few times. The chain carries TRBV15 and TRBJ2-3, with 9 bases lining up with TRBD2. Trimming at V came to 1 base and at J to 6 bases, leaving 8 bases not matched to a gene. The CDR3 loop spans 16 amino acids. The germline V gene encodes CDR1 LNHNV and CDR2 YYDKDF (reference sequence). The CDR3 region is CATSRGSGGTLDTQYF. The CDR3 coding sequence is TGTGCCACCAGCAGAGGAAGCGGGGGGACTCTTGATACGCAGTATTTT.

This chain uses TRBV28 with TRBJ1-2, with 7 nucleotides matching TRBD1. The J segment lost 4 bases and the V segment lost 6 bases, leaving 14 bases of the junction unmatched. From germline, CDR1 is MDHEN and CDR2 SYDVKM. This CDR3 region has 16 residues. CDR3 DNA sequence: TGTGCCAGCAGGCTAGGCAGGGGGTCGTTTTCCTATGGCTACACCTTC. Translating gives CASRLGRGSFSYGYTF.

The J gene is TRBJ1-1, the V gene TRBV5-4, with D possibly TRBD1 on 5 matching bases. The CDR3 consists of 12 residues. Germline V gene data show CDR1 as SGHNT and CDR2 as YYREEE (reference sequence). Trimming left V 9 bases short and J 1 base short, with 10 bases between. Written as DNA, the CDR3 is TGTGCCATTAGTAGGGGGAACACTGAAGCTTTCTTT. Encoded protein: CAISRGNTEAFF.

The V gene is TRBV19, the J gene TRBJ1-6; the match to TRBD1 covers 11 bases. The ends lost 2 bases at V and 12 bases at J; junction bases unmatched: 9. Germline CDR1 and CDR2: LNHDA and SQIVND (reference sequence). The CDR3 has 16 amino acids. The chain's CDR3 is CASSINMGQGVIPLHF. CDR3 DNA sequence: TGTGCCAGTAGTATAAATATGGGACAGGGGGTGATACCCCTCCACTTT.

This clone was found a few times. In nucleotides, the CDR3 is TGTGCCAGCAGCTTAGGGTTTGGACAGGGGGCGGTTCAGCCCCAGCATTTT. This translates into CASSLGFGQGAVQPQHF. J is TRBJ1-5 and V is TRBV7-9, with TRBD1 matching 11 bases. V shed 1 base, J shed 6 bases, and the junction held 8 bases outside the gene matches. This CDR3 comprises 17 residues. Germline V gene lookup returns CDR1 SEHNR and CDR2 FQNEAQ (reference sequence).

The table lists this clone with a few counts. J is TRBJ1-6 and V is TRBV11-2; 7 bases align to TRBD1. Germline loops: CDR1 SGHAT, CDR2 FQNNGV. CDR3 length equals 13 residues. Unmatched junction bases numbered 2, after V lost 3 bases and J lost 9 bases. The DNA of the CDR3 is TGTGCCAGCAGCTTGGGACAGACTTCACCCCTCCACTTT. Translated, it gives CASSLGQTSPLHF.

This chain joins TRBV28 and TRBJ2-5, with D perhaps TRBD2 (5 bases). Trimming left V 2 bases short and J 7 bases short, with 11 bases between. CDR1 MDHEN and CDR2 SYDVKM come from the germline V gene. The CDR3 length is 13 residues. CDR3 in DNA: TGTGCCAGCAGTTTAACGGGGTTAGGGACCCAGTACTTC. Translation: CASSLTGLGTQYF.

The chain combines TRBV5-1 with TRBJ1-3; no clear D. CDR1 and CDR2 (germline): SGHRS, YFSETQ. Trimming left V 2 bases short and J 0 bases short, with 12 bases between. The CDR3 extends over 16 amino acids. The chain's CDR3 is CASSLSPRSSGNTIYF. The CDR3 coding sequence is TGCGCCAGCAGCTTAAGTCCCAGGTCCTCTGGAAACACCATATATTTT. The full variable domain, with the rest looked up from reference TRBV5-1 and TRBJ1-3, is KAGVTQTPRYLIKTRGQQVTLSCSPISGHRSVSWYQQTPGQGLQFLFEYFSETQRNKGNFPGRFSGRQFSNSRSEMNVSTLELGDSALYLCASSLSPRSSGNTIYFGEGSWLTVV.

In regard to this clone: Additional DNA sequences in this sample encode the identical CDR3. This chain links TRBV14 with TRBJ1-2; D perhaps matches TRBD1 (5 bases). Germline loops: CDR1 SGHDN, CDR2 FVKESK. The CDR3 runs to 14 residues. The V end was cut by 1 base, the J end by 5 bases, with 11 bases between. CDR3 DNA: TGTGCCAGCAGCCAAGGCCAGGGAGGGTATGGCTACACCTTC. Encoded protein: CASSQGQGGYGYTF.

CDR3 DNA sequence: TGTGCCAGCAGGAACACAGTGGGGGGGACTGAAGCTTTCTTT. Amino acid sequence: CASRNTVGGTEAFF. V usage is TRBV2 and J usage is TRBJ1-1; D is perhaps TRBD1 (5 bases). Trimming took off 6 bases at V and 5 bases at J, with 16 bases between the two ends. This CDR3 has 14 residues. Germline V CDR1 and CDR2: SNHLY, FYNNEI.

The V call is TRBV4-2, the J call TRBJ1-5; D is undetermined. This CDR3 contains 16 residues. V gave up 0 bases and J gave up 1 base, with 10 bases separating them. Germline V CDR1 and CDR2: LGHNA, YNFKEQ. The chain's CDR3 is CASSQEGVLSNQPQHF. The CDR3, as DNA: TGTGCCAGCAGCCAAGAGGGAGTTCTCAGCAATCAGCCCCAGCATTTT.

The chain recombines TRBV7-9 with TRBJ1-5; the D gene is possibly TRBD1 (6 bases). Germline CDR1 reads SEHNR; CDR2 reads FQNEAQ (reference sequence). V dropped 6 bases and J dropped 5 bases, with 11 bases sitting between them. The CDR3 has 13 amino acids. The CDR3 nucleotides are TGTGCCAGCAGGAAGAACAGGGATCAGCCCCAGCATTTT. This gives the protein CASRKNRDQPQHF.

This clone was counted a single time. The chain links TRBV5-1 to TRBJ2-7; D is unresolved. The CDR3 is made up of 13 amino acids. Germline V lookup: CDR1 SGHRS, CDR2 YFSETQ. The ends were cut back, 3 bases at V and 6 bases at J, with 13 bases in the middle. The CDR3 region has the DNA TGCGCCAGCAGCTCAAATTGGCTGGTCGAGCAGTACTTC. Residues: CASSSNWLVEQYF.

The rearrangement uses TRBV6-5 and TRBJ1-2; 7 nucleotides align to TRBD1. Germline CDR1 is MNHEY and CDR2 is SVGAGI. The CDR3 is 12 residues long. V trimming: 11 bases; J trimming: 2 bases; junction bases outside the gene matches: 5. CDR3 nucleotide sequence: TGTGCCGCACGACAGGGAAACTATGGCTACACCTTC. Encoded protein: CAARQGNYGYTF.

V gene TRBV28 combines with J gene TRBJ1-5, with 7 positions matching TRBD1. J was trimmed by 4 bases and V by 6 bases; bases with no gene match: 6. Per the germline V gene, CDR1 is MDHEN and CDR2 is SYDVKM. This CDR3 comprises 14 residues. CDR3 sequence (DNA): TGTGCCAGCAGGAGACAGGGAAATAATCAGCCCCAGCATTTT. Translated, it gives CASRRQGNNQPQHF.

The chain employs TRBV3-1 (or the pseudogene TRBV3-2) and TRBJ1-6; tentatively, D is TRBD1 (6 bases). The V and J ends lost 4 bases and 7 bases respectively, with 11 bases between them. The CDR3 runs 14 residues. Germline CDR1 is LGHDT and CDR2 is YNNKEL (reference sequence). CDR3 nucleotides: TGTGCCAGCAGCCCGCGGGGGGCCAATTCACCCCTCCACTTT. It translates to CASSPRGANSPLHF.

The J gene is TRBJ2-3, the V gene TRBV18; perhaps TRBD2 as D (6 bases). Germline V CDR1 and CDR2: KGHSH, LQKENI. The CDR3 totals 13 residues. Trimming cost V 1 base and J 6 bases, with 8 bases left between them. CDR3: CASSPQEGDTQYF. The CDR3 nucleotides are TGTGCCAGCTCACCACAGGAGGGGGATACGCAGTATTTT.

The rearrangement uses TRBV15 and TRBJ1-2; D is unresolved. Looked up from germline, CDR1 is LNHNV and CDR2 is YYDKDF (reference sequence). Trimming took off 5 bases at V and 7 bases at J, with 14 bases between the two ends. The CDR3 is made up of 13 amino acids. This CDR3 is CATSPNSNGGYTF. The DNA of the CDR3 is TGTGCCACCAGCCCGAATAGTAACGGTGGCTACACCTTC.

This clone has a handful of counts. The CDR3 here is CASSSGTGLKQGSYEQYV. The CDR3 region has the DNA TGTGCCAGCAGCTCCGGGACAGGGCTAAAGCAGGGCTCCTACGAGCAGTACGTC. The chain uses TRBV5-6 and TRBJ2-7; TRBD1 aligns across 9 bases. Trimming removed 3 bases from V and 0 bases from J; junction bases left unmatched: 13. This CDR3 comprises 18 residues. The V gene's germline CDR1 is SGHDT and CDR2 YYEEEE.

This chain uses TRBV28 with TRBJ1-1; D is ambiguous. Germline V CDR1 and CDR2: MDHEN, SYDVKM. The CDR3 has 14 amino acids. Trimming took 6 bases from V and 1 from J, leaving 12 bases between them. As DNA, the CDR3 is TGTGCCAGCAGCTTAGAAACAGAGAACACTGAAGCTTTCTTT. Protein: CASSLETENTEAFF.

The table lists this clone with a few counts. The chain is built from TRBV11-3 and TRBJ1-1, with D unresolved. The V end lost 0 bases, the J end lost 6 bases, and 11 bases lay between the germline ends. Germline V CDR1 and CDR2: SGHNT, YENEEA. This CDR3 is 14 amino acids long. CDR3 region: CASSLEGWAPEAFF. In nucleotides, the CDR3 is TGTGCCAGCAGCTTAGAGGGTTGGGCACCTGAAGCTTTCTTT.